This TCR beta chain was observed in a study of graft-versus-host responses after intestinal transplantation. Study-level background: Recipients had transplants, and these were multivisceral, liver-intestinal, or isolated intestinal. The recipients all started with anti-thymocyte globulin induction and then took tacrolimus and steroids for around three years.

Whole-study results and caveats: Among recipient marrow samples, GvH clones were found; some appeared first in ileum or blood. Early post-transplant HvG declines showed an association with peak circulating GvH clone levels.

Using immunoSEQ multiplex PCR, the repertoire was profiled, and TCRdb retains in-frame clones only, with some absent. The sample has about 4,500 clones; around 28% are singletons. CDR3 length: 15 residues. Germline loops: CDR1 MNHGY, CDR2 SAAAGT. V was clipped by 0 bases and J by 2 bases, with 10 bases between them. This clone was counted once. This clonotype was obtained from a human patient who was an organ donor for intestinal transplantation. The sample consisted of alloreactive CD4+ T cells from a mixed lymphocyte reaction culture, taken before transplantation. Stated subset: CFSE-low proliferating T cells sorted from roughly six-day pre-transplant mixed lymphocyte reaction (GvH or HvG direction). V gene TRBV6-8 combines with J gene TRBJ1-2, with D hard to call. As DNA, the CDR3 is TGTGCCAGCAGTTACTCGTGGGTCGGGAACTATGGCTACACCTTC. It is translated as CASSYSWVGNYGYTF.